This T cell receptor (beta chain) is from a study of blood T cell repertoires in COVID-19. In the study overall: There were acute and convalescent COVID-19 samples, and they came from the United States, Italy and Spain.

In the study's own analysis: Amplifying reference gene primers gave estimates of nucleated cell counts. Repertoires were generated with immunoSEQ multiplex PCR, while TCRdb's copy carries only in-frame clones and drops some. The V and J calls and clone size come from that table; D and trimming were worked out from the DNA. The sample contains over 95,000 clones, 80% to 90% of which appear only once. CDR3 length: 14 amino acids. Trimming stripped 3 bases from V and 4 bases from J, with 16 bases between. Germline assignment: CDR1 DFQATT and CDR2 SNEGSKA (reference sequence). The V and J genes are TRBV20-1 and TRBJ2-7, with TRBD1 as a possible D gene (6 bases). The sequencing sample was made of peripheral blood. The TCR sequence derives from a human donor in a cohort sampled during active COVID-19. CDR3: CSASSVQGFYEQYF. In nucleotides, the CDR3 is TGCAGTGCTAGTTCTGTACAGGGTTTTTACGAGCAGTACTTC.